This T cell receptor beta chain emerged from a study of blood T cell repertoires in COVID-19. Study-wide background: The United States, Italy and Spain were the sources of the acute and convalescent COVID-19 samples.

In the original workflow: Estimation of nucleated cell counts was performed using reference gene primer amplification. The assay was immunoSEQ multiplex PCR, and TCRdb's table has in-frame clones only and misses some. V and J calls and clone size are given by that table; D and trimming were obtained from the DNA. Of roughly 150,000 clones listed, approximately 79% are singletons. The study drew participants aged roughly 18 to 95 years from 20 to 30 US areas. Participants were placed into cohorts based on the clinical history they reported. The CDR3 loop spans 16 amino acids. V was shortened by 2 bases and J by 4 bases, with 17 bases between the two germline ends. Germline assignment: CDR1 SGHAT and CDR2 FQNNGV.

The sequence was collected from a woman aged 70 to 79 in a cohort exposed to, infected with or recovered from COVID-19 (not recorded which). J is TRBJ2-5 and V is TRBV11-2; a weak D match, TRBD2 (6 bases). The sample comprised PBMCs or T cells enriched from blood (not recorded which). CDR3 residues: CASSLLGGGVGETQYF. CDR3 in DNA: TGTGCCAGCAGCTTATTAGGCGGAGGGGTAGGAGAGACCCAGTACTTC.